This T cell receptor beta chain was captured by sequencing in a study of blood T cell repertoires in COVID-19. Study-wide background: The United States, Italy and Spain provided the acute and convalescent COVID-19 samples. T cells, B-cell-depleted T cells, or PBMCs provided the cDNA or gDNA that served as material.

Per the study methods: Nucleated cell counts were estimated from reference gene primer amplification. Using immunoSEQ multiplex PCR, the repertoire was profiled, and TCRdb retains in-frame clones only, with some absent. The DNA was the basis for D and trimming; V, J and clone size are from that table. The table lists 120,000 to 150,000 clones, about 85% of them singletons. Germline CDR1 reads MDHEN; CDR2 reads SYDVKM. V was cut by 5 bases and J by 3 bases, with 9 bases left in between. The CDR3 totals 13 residues. This sequence originates from a woman in her forties with active or convalescent COVID-19. J is TRBJ2-3 and V is TRBV28, with D tentatively TRBD2 (5 bases). The sample consisted of peripheral blood. CDR3 sequence (DNA): TGTGCCAGCAGTCGGGATGGTACAGATACGCAGTATTTT. It translates to CASSRDGTDTQYF.